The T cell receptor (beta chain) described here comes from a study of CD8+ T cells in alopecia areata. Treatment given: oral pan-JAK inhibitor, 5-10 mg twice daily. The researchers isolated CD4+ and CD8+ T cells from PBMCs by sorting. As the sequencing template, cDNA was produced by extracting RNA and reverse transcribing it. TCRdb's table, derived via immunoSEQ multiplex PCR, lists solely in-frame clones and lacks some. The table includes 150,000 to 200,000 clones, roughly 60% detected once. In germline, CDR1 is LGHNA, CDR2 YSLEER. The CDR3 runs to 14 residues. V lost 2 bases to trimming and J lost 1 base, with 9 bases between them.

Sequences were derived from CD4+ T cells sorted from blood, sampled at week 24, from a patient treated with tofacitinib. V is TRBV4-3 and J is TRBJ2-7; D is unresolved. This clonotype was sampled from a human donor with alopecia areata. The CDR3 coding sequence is TGCGCCAGCAGCCAATTCAAGGGTTCCTACGAGCAGTACTTC. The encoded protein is CASSQFKGSYEQYF.